A single sample gave rise to the 17 T cell receptor beta chains below, sequenced in a study of T cell responses to AZD1222 COVID-19 vaccine. Clones were read by immunoSEQ multiplex PCR, and TCRdb kept only the in-frame ones, dropping some. Of about 120,000 clones listed, about 90% were seen once; the top ten hold about 17%. The sequencing used peripheral blood, collected on day 0 of MenACWY control vaccination. The receptors were sampled from an adult in good health.

This clone was observed a handful of times. The chain's CDR3 is CASTRQEMFSGNTIYF. DNA for the CDR3: TGTGCCAGCACCCGACAGGAAATGTTCTCTGGAAACACCATATATTTT. This chain uses TRBV18 with TRBJ1-3, with a possible D match to TRBD1 (6 bases). Germline assignment: CDR1 KGHSH and CDR2 LQKENI. Trimming took off 8 bases at V and 0 bases at J, with 17 bases between the two ends. The CDR3 is 16 residues long.

V usage is TRBV24-1 and J usage is TRBJ2-5, with D hard to call. The CDR3 runs 14 residues. Trimming cost V 5 bases and J 1 base, with 10 bases left between them. Germline loops: CDR1 KGHDR, CDR2 SFDVKD. The CDR3 region is CATSAPDGQETQYF. The CDR3 bases are TGTGCCACCAGTGCCCCAGACGGCCAAGAGACCCAGTACTTC.

The rearrangement uses TRBV15 and TRBJ2-7, with no clear D. The CDR3 consists of 15 residues. V lost 1 base and J 6 bases, leaving 16 bases between the germline ends. Germline CDR1 LNHNV, CDR2 YYDKDF (reference sequence). CDR3: CATSRGVGNFVEQYF. DNA of the CDR3: TGTGCCACCAGCAGAGGTGTTGGAAACTTTGTCGAGCAGTACTTC.

The V call is TRBV5-1, the J call TRBJ2-3; tentatively, D is TRBD2 (6 bases). CDR3 length: 13 amino acids. V lost 4 bases and J 11 bases, leaving 17 bases between the germline ends. Germline-derived CDR1 and CDR2 are SGHRS and YFSETQ. The CDR3 here is CASSGAGPEGQYF. DNA of the CDR3: TGCGCCAGCAGCGGGGCGGGGCCGGAGGGGCAGTATTTT.

The genes are TRBV5-1 and TRBJ2-5; D is possibly TRBD1 (5 bases). This CDR3 is 12 amino acids long. Germline V gene lookup returns CDR1 SGHRS and CDR2 YFSETQ. V lost 6 bases and J 3 bases, leaving 9 bases between the germline ends. In DNA, the CDR3 is TGCGCCAGCAAGTCAGGGAAAGAGACCCAGTACTTC. It yields the protein CASKSGKETQYF.

Here the CDR3 DNA reads TGTGCCACCAGCAGCGCGGACAGTTACGAGCAGTACTTC. It codes for CATSSADSYEQYF. J is TRBJ2-7 and V is TRBV15; D possibly corresponds to TRBD1 (6 bases). Germline CDR1 reads LNHNV; CDR2 reads YYDKDF (reference sequence). V was trimmed by 3 bases and J by 4 bases, leaving 10 bases between them. The CDR3 totals 13 residues.

The J gene is TRBJ2-5, the V gene TRBV5-1; D gene ambiguous. The CDR3 spans 13 residues. Germline V gives CDR1 SGHRS, CDR2 YFSETQ. V was pared by 0 bases and J by 5 bases, with 8 bases between. CDR3 bases: TGCGCCAGCAGCTTGGAGGGTGCGGAGACCCAGTACTTC. Its protein product is CASSLEGAETQYF. Variable domain in full (rest from reference TRBV5-1 and TRBJ2-5): KAGVTQTPRYLIKTRGQQVTLSCSPISGHRSVSWYQQTPGQGLQFLFEYFSETQRNKGNFPGRFSGRQFSNSRSEMNVSTLELGDSALYLCASSLEGAETQYFGPGTRLLVL.

This chain uses TRBV6-5 with TRBJ2-7; 10 positions agree with TRBD2. Germline loops: CDR1 MNHEY, CDR2 SVGAGI. The CDR3 has 15 amino acids. V gave up 4 bases and J gave up 5 bases; unmatched junction bases: 8. CDR3 DNA sequence: TGTGCCAGCAGTTTAGCGGGAGGACCCCAACACGAGCAGTACTTC. Encoded protein: CASSLAGGPQHEQYF.

The rearrangement links TRBV5-4 to TRBJ2-1; TRBD2 matches at 8 bases. Germline lookup yields CDR1 SGHNT and CDR2 YYREEE (reference sequence). Trimming removed 4 bases from V and 0 bases from J; junction bases left unmatched: 3. This CDR3 region has 15 residues. CDR3 sequence reads: CASSLAGSSYNEQFF. For the CDR3, the DNA is TGTGCCAGCAGCCTAGCGGGCAGCTCCTACAATGAGCAGTTCTTC.

The chain carries TRBV19 and TRBJ1-3; 7 positions agree with TRBD1. There are 15 residues in the CDR3. Germline lookup yields CDR1 LNHDA and CDR2 SQIVND (reference sequence). The J segment lost 0 bases and the V segment lost 4 bases, leaving 3 bases of the junction unmatched. Written as DNA, the CDR3 is TGTGCCAGTAGTAACAGGGGCTTCTCTGGAAACACCATATATTTT. Translated, it gives CASSNRGFSGNTIYF.

The rearrangement uses TRBV7-9 and TRBJ2-7, with 11 bases lining up with TRBD1. Germline CDR1 SEHNR, CDR2 FQNEAQ (reference sequence). J lost 7 bases, V lost 7 bases, and 15 bases had no gene match. The CDR3 loop spans 16 amino acids. The CDR3 sequence is CASTRQSGTGGGEQYF. DNA for the CDR3: TGTGCCAGCACCCGCCAATCCGGGACAGGGGGAGGAGAGCAGTACTTC. The variable domain in full, with the rest retrieved from reference TRBV7-9 and TRBJ2-7, is DTGVSQNPRHKITKRGQNVTFRCDPISEHNRLYWYRQTLGQGPEFLTYFQNEAQLEKSRLLSDRFSAERPKGSFSTLEIQRTEQGDSAMYLCASTRQSGTGGGEQYFGPGTRLTVT.

This chain uses TRBV28 with TRBJ2-7, with 12 positions matching TRBD1. The J segment lost 7 bases and the V segment lost 5 bases, leaving 6 bases of the junction unmatched. The CDR3 has 14 residues. Germline values: CDR1 MDHEN, CDR2 SYDVKM. The CDR3 region is CASSLGQGANEQYF. The DNA for the CDR3 is TGTGCCAGCAGTCTGGGACAGGGGGCGAATGAGCAGTACTTC.

Of note for this clone: The junction departs from germline at one end; a sequencing error may be responsible. J is TRBJ1-2 and V is TRBV11-2; D ambiguous. Germline V gene lookup returns CDR1 SGHAT and CDR2 FQNNGV. The CDR3 length is 15 residues. The CDR3 region is CASSLDLSANYGYTF. In DNA, the CDR3 is TGTGCCAGCAGCCTAGACCTCTCTGCTAACTATGGCTACACCTTC.

This chain uses TRBV4-2 with TRBJ2-2; D is ambiguous. V was trimmed by 0 bases and J by 2 bases, leaving 10 bases between them. The CDR3 loop spans 16 amino acids. Germline loops: CDR1 LGHNA, CDR2 YNFKEQ. This CDR3 is CASSQDSKDNTGELFF. The CDR3 bases are TGTGCCAGCAGCCAAGATTCCAAGGACAACACCGGGGAGCTGTTTTTT.

J is TRBJ2-7 and V is TRBV20-1, with unresolved D. Germline values: CDR1 DFQATT, CDR2 SNEGSKA (reference sequence). Trimming stripped 5 bases from V and 0 bases from J, with 2 bases between. The CDR3 is 10 amino acids. CDR3 sequence: CSAHSYEQYF. CDR3 DNA sequence: TGCAGTGCTCACTCCTACGAGCAGTACTTC.

V is TRBV19 and J is TRBJ2-1; TRBD1 or TRBD2 may be the D gene (6 bases each). Trimming removed 8 bases at V and 8 bases at J, with 22 bases between. The CDR3 sequence is 15 residues long. CDR1 is LNHDA, CDR2 SQIVND, per germline (reference sequence). CDR3 loop: CASGRQAGGRDEQFF. CDR3 bases: TGTGCCAGTGGCAGACAGGCCGGGGGTCGGGATGAGCAGTTCTTC.

The chain combines TRBV6-2 or TRBV6-3 with TRBJ2-7; D unresolved. CDR3 length equals 13 residues. V lost 0 bases to trimming and J lost 1 base, with 4 bases between them. Germline V gene lookup returns CDR1 MNHEY and CDR2 SVGEGT. CDR3 amino acids: CASSYSWSYEQYF. The DNA of the CDR3 is TGTGCCAGCAGTTACTCATGGTCCTACGAGCAGTACTTC.